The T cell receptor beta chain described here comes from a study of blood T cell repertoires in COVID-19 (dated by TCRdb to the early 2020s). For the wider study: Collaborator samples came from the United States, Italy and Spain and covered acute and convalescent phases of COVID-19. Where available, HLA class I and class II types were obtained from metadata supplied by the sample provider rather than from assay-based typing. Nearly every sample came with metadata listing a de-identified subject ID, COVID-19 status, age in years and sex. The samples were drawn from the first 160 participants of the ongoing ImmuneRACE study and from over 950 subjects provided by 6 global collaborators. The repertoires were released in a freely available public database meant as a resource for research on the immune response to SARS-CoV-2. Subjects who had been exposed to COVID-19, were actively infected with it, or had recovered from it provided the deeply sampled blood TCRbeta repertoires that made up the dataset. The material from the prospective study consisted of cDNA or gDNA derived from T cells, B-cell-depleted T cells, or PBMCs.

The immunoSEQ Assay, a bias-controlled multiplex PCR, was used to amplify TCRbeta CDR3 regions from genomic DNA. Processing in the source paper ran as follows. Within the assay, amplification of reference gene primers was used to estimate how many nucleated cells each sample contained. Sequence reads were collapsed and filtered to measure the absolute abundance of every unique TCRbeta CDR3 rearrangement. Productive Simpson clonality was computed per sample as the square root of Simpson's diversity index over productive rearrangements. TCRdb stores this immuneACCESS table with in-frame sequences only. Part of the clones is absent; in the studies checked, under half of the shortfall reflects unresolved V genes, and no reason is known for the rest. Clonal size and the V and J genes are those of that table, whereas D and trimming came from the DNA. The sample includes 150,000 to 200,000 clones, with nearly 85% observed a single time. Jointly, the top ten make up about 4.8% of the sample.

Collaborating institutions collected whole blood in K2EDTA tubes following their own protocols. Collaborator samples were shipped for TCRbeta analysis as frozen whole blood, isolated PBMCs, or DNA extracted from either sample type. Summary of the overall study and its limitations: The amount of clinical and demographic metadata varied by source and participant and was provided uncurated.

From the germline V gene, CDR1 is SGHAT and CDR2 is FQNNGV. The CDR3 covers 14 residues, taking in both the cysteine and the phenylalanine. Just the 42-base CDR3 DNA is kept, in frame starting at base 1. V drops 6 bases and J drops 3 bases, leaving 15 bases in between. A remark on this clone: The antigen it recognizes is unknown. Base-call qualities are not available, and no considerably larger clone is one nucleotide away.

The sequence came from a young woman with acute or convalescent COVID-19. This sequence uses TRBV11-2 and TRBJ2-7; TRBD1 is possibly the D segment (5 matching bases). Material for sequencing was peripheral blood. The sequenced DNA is TGTGCCAGCAGTTTTGGGGCCACGGGCTACGAGCAGTACTTC. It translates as CASSFGATGYEQYF.